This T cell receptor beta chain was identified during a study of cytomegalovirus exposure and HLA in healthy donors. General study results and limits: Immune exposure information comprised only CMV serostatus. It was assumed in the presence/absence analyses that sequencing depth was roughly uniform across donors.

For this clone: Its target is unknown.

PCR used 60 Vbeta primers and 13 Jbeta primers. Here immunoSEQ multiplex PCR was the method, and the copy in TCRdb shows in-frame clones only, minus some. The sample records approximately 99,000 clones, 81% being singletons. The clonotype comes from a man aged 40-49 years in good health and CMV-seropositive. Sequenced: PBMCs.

For the CDR3, the DNA is TGTGCCAGCAGCCCCCCGGACAGGGAGAAGTCTAATGAAAAACTGTTTTTT. Protein: CASSPPDREKSNEKLFF. This chain uses TRBV7-3 with TRBJ1-4; 8 bases agree with TRBD1. With 5 bases clipped from V and 3 bases from J, the junction kept 11 bases outside the gene matches. Germline CDR1 and CDR2: SGHTA and FQGTGA. The CDR3 is 17 residues long.